This T cell receptor (beta chain) was identified during a study of molecular identifiers for immune sequencing clone quantification. This clonotype was seen ten or more times. One entry per CDR3 protein, called by TCRdb with MiXCR from the PCR reads. The sample consists of about 36,000 distinct CDR3 sequences, 18% of them appearing once. A CD8+CD4-CCR7+CD45RA+ gate was used to sort naive CD8 T cells. Germline V CDR1 and CDR2: LGHNA, YSLEER. V lost 3 bases and J lost 7; bases outside the gene matches: 8. The CDR3 sequence is 15 residues long. The genes are TRBV4-3 and TRBJ2-1, with TRBD2 matching 8 bases. The TCR sequence derives from a human donor in good health. Some libraries in this study had Jurkat cell RNA spiked in. The sample taken for sequencing was naive CD8+ T cells from blood, with Jurkat cell RNA spiked in. Stated subset: FACS-sorted CD8+CD4-CCR7+CD45RA+ naive T cells. CDR3 sequence reads: CASSQYARGANEQFF. CDR3 bases: TGCGCCAGCAGCCAGTACGCGCGGGGGGCGAATGAGCAGTTCTTC.